This T cell receptor (beta chain) stems from a study of blood T cells in healthy people across ages (dated by TCRdb to about 2015). Looking at the study overall: Template switching captured roughly one uniquely barcoded TCR beta cDNA molecule per two T cells in model experiments. Donors were grouped into four age groups: young (average approximately 15 years), middle-aged (39), aged (roughly 62) and long-lived (just over 80). The study measured age-related changes in TCR beta repertoire diversity using deep sequencing normalized with unique cDNA molecular identifiers. The study analyzed two additional independent replicas of 1 million unique cDNA reads from the same blood draw for two donors, one aged 18 to 29 and one aged 80 or older. To avoid experimental bias, donors of different ages were spread randomly across the sequencing lanes. What the authors observed across the whole study: Observed TCR beta diversity correlated strongly with the percentage of naive T cells measured by flow cytometry. Since profiling was done on bulk unsorted PBMCs, naive and antigen-experienced compartments could not be conclusively compared. Estimates of total diversity based on one million sequenced T cells were considered lower bounds and underestimates. Donor CMV infection status was unknown, potentially confounding age-related changes in expanded clonotypes. Compared with the aged group, more naive CD4+ T cells, fewer expanded clones and increased TCR diversity were shown by the long-lived group, suggesting age selection. Observed TCR beta diversity per million T cells fell roughly linearly with age, and a significant reduction was already apparent by age roughly 40.

At the junction V is shortened by 0 bases and J by 13 bases; bases outside the gene matches: 5. CDR1 and CDR2, per the germline V gene, are SQVTM and ANQGSEA. Including the terminal cysteine and phenylalanine, the CDR3 comprises 14 residues. Solely the CDR3 DNA is kept, with 42 bases framed from the first base. The method behind the library was 5' RACE. The sequencer listed for this sample is Illumina HiSeq 2500. A second 7 to 11 cycle PCR used a sample-barcoded 5' primer and a J-beta primer mix. A template-switch 5' adaptor carrying 12 random nucleotides introduced a unique molecular identifier onto each TCR beta cDNA molecule. Each sample yielded at least 2.5 million CDR3-containing paired-end reads. First-strand cDNA was synthesized from all RNA with the Mint cDNA synthesis kit, primed by a TRBC-specific oligonucleotide. Following uracil-DNA glycosylase treatment, a first 18-cycle PCR with universal primers M1SS and BC2_uni_R was performed on all cDNA. The published analysis was carried out like this. For normalization, 1 million high-quality reads, each with a distinct molecular identifier, were randomly selected from each sample. Reads sharing molecular identifiers were discarded rather than binned into consensus sequences. CDR3 identification, clonotype clustering and error correction used MiTCR with a Q25 quality threshold and the strictest error-elimination algorithm. A nonparametric unseen species model using Euler transformation provided a lower-bound estimate of total TCR beta diversity. TCRdb redid the processing of the public reads, applying fastp at Q25 and MiXCR, and retained in-frame beta chains. CDR3 protein sequences are deduplicated, and each keeps its most common genes and DNA. The V and J calls, along with clone size, are taken from TCRdb and not from the paper's own processing. Across this sample there are about 1.8 million distinct CDR3 sequences, with around 50% seen only once. The ten largest clones add up to approximately 2% of the sample.

This clonotype has more than one count but fewer than ten. Its antigen is still unknown. The record has no base qualities; no much larger clone is one base away. The 39 donors, aged about 6 to 100 years, were systemically healthy Caucasian individuals from Russia. Around 9.9 milliliters of peripheral blood were collected from each donor into EDTA-treated Vacutainer tubes. Ficoll-Paque density-gradient centrifugation was used to isolate PBMCs, with at least 7 million obtained per sample. Total RNA was extracted from PBMCs with Trizol reagent, with at least 6 micrograms obtained per sample. Naive CD45RAhigh/CD27high T cell percentages were measured by flow cytometry on a PBMC aliquot from every donor.

The specimen sequenced was blood. The receptor's source is a woman in her forties in good health. Rearrangement joined TRBV29-1 to TRBJ2-4, with 14 middle bases fitting TRBD2. At the DNA level, the sequence is TGCAGCGTTGAAGAAGGCCGACTAGCGGGGGGGCAGTACTTC. It encodes CSVEEGRLAGGQYF.